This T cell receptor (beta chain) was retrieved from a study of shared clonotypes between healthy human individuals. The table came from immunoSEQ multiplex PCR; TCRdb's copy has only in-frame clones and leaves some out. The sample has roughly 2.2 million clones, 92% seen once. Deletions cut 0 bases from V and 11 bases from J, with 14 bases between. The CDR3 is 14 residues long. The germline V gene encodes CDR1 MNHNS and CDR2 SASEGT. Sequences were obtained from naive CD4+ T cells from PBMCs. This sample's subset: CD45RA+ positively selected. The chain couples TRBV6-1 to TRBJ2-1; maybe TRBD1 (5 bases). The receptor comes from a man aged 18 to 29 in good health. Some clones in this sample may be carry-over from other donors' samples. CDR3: CASSEAPGRAKQFF. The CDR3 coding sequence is TGTGCCAGCAGTGAAGCACCCGGCAGGGCAAAGCAGTTCTTC.